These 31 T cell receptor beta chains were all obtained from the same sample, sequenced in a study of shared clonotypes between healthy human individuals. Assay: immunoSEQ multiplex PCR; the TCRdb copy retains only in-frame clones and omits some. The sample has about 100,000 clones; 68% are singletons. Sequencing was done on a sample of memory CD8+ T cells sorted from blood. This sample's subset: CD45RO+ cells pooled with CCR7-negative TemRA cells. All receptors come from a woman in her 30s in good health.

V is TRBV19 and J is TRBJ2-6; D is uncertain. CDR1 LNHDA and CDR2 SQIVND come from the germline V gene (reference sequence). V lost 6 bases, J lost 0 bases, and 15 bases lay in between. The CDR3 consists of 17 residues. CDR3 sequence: CASRSGWVGSGANVLTF. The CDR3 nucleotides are TGTGCCAGTAGGTCTGGGTGGGTCGGCTCTGGGGCCAACGTCCTGACTTTC.

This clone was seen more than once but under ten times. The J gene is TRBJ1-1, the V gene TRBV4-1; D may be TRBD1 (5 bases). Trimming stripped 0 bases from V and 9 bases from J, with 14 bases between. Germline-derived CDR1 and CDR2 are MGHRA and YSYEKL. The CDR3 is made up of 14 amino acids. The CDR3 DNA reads TGCGCCAGCAGCCAAGACCGGGACGGCTCTAAAGCTTTCTTT. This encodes CASSQDRDGSKAFF.

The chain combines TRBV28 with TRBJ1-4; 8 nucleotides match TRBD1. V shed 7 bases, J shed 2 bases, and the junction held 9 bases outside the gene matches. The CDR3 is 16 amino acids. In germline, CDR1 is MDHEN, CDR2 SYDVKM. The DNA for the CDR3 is TGTGCCAGCATCCCGGGCAGGGGGCAGACTAATGAAAAACTGTTTTTT. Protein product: CASIPGRGQTNEKLFF.

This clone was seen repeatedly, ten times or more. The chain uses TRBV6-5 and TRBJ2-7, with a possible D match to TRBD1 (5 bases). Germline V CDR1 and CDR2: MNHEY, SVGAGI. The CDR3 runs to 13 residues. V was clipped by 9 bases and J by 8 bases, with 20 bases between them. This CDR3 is CARAIGHLNKQYF. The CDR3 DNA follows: TGTGCCAGGGCTATCGGACACCTCAACAAGCAGTACTTC.

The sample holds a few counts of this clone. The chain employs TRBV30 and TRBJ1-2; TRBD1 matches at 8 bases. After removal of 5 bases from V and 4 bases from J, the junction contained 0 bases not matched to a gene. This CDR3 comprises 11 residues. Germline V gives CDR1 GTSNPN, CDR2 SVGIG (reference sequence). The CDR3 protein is CAWGTGYGYTF. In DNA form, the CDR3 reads TGTGCCTGGGGGACAGGCTATGGCTACACCTTC.

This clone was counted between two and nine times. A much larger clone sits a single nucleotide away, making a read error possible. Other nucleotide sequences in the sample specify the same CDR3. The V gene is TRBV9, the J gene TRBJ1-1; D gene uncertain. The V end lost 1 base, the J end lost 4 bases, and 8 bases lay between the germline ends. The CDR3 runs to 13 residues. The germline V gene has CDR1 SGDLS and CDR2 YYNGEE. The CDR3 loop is CASSVSWGTEAFF. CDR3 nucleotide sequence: TGTGCCAGCAGCGTATCTTGGGGCACTGAAGCTTTCTTT.

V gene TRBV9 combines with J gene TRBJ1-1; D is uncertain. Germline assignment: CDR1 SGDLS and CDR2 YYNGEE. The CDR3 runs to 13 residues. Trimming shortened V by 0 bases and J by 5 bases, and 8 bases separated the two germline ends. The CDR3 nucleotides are TGTGCCAGCAGCGTAGTTAGGAGGACTGAAGCTTTCTTT. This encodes CASSVVRRTEAFF. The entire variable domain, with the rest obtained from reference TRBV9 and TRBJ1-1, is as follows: DSGVTQTPKHLITATGQRVTLRCSPRSGDLSVYWYQQSLDQGLQFLIQYYNGEERAKGNILERFSAQQFPDLHSELNLSSLELGDSALYFCASSVVRRTEAFFGQGTRLTVV.

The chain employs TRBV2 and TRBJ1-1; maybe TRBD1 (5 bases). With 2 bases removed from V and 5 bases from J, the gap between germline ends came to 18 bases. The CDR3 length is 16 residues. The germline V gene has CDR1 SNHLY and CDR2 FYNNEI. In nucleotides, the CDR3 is TGTGCCAGCAGTGAATCGAGTCAGGGCGGTTGGACTGAAGCTTTCTTT. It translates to CASSESSQGGWTEAFF.

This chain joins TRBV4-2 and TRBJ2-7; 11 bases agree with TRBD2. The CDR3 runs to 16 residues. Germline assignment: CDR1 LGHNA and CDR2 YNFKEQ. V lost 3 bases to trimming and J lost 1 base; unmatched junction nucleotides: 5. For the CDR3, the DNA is TGTGCCAGCAGCCAGCCGACTAGCGGGGAGTCCTACGAGCAGTACTTC. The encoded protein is CASSQPTSGESYEQYF.

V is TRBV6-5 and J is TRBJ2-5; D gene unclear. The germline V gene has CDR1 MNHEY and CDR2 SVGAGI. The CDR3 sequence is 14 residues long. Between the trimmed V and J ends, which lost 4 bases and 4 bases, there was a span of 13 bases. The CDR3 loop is CASSFSRVGETQYF. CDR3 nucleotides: TGTGCCAGCAGTTTTTCCCGGGTTGGAGAGACCCAGTACTTC.

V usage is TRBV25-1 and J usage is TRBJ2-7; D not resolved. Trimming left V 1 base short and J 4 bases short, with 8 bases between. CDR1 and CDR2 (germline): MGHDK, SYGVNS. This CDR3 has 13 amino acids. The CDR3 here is CASSESSTYEQYF. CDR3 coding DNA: TGTGCCAGCAGTGAATCCAGTACTTACGAGCAGTACTTC.

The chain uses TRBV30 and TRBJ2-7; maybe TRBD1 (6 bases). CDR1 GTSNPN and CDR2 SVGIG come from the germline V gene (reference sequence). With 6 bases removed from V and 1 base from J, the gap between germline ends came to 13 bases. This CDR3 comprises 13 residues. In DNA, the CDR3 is TGTGCCTGCCGACCGAGGGGGTCCTACGAGCAGTACTTC. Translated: CACRPRGSYEQYF.

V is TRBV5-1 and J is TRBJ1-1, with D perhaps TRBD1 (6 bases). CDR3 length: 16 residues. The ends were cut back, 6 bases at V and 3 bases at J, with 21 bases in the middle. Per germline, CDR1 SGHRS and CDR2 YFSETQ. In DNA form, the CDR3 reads TGCGCCAGCAAGATAGCTCAATGGGGGGGCGACACTGAAGCTTTCTTT. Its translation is CASKIAQWGGDTEAFF.

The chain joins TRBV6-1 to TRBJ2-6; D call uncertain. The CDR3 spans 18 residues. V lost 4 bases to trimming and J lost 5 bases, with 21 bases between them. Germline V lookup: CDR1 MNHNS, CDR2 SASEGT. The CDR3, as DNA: TGTGCCAGCAGTGTATTCGAGGAATGTAACAATCGGGCCAACGTCCTGACTTTC. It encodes CASSVFEECNNRANVLTF.

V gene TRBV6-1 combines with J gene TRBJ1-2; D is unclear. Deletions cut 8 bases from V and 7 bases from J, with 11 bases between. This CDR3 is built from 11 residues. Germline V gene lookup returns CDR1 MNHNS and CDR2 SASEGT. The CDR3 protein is CASLLLVGYTF. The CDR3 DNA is TGTGCCAGCCTCCTTCTCGTTGGCTACACCTTC.

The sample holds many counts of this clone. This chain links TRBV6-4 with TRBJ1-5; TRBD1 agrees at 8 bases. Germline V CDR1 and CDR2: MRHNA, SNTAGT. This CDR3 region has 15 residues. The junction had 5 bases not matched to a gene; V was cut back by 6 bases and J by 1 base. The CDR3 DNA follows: TGTGCCAGCAGCCAGGGGGCGGGCAGCAATCAGCCCCAGCATTTT. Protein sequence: CASSQGAGSNQPQHF.

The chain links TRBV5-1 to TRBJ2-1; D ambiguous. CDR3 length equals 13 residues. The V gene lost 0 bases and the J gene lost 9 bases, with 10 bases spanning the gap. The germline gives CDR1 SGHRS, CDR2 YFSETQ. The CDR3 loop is CASSLGVGSEQFF. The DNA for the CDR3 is TGCGCCAGCAGCTTGGGGGTGGGCAGTGAGCAGTTCTTC. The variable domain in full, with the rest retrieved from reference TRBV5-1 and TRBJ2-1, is KAGVTQTPRYLIKTRGQQVTLSCSPISGHRSVSWYQQTPGQGLQFLFEYFSETQRNKGNFPGRFSGRQFSNSRSEMNVSTLELGDSALYLCASSLGVGSEQFFGPGTRLTVL.

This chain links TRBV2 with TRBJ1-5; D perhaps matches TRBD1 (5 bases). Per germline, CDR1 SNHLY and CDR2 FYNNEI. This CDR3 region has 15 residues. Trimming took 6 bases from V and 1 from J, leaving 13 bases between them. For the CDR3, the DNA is TGTGCCAGCAGATCCGGGACGGCAAGCAATCAGCCCCAGCATTTT. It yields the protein CASRSGTASNQPQHF.

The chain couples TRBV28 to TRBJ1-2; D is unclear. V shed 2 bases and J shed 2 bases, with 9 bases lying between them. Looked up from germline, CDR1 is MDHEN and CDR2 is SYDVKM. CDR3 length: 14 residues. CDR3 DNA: TGTGCCAGCAGTTTAGTTCAAGGGAACTATGGCTACACCTTC. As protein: CASSLVQGNYGYTF.

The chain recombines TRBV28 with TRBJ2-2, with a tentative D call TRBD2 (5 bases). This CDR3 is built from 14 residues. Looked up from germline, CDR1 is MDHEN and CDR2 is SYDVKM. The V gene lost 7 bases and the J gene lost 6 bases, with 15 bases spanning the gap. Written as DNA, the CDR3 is TGTGCCAGCAAAGAGGGAGCCCAGTCCGGGGAGCTGTTTTTT. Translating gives CASKEGAQSGELFF.

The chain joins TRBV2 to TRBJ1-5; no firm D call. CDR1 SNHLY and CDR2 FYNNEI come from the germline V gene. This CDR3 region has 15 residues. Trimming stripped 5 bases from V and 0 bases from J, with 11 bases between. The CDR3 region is CASSPGPYSNQPQHF. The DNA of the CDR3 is TGTGCCAGCAGTCCCGGGCCATATAGCAATCAGCCCCAGCATTTT.

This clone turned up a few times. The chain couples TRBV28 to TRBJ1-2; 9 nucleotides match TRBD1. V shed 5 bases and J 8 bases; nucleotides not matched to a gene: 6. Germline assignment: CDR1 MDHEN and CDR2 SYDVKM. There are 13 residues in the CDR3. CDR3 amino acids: CASSRTGGRGYTF. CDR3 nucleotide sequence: TGTGCCAGCAGTCGAACAGGGGGCCGAGGCTACACCTTC.

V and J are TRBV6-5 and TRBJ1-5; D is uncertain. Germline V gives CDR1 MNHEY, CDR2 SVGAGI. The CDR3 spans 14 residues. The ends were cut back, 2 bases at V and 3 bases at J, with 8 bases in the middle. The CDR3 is CASSYGQDNQPQHF. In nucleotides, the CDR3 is TGTGCCAGCAGTTACGGGCAGGACAATCAGCCCCAGCATTTT.

The CDR3: CASSFAMTDPTYGYTF. DNA for the CDR3: TGTGCCAGCAGCTTTGCTATGACAGACCCGACCTATGGCTACACCTTC. J is TRBJ1-2 and V is TRBV7-9; D perhaps matches TRBD1 (5 bases). The germline V gene has CDR1 SEHNR and CDR2 FQNEAQ (reference sequence). This CDR3 comprises 16 residues. V dropped 3 bases and J dropped 4 bases, with 18 bases sitting between them. Filled out from reference TRBV7-9 and TRBJ1-2, the complete variable domain reads DTGVSQNPRHKITKRGQNVTFRCDPISEHNRLYWYRQTLGQGPEFLTYFQNEAQLEKSRLLSDRFSAERPKGSFSTLEIQRTEQGDSAMYLCASSFAMTDPTYGYTFGSGTRLTVV.

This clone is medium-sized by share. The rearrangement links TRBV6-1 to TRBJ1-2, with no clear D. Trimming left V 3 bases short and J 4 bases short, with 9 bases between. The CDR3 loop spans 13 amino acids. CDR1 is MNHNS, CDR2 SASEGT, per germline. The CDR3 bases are TGTGCCAGCAGTGACACAGAGTTCTATGGCTACACCTTC. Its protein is CASSDTEFYGYTF.

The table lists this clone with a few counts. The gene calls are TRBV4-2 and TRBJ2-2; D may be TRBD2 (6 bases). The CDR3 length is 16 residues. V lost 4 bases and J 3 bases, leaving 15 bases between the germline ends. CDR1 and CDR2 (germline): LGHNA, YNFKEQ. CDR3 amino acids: CASSPLGGMDTGELFF. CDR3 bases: TGTGCCAGCAGCCCACTGGGCGGGATGGACACCGGGGAGCTGTTTTTT.

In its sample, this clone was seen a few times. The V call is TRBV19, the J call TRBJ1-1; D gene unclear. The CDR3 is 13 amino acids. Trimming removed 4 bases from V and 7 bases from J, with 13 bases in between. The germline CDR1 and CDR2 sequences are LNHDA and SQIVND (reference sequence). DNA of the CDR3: TGTGCCAGTAGTAACCGCGGACGGGATGAAGCTTTCTTT. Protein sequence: CASSNRGRDEAFF.

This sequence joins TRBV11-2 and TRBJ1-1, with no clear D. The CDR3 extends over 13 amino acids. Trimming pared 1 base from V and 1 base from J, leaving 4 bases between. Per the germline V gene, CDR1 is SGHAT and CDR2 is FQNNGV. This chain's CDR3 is CASSLAGNTEAFF. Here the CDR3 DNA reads TGTGCCAGCAGCTTAGCCGGGAACACTGAAGCTTTCTTT.

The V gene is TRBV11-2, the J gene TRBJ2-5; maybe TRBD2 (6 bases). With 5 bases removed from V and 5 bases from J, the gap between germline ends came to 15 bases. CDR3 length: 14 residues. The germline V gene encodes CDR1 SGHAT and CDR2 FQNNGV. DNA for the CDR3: TGTGCCAGCAGCCGGTCCAGGGCGGGGGAGACCCAGTACTTC. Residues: CASSRSRAGETQYF.

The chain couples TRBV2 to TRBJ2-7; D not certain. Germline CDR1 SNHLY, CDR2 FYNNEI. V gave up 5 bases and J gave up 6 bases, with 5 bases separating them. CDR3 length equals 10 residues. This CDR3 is CASSTSEQYF. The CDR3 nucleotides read TGTGCCAGCAGTACCAGCGAGCAGTACTTC.

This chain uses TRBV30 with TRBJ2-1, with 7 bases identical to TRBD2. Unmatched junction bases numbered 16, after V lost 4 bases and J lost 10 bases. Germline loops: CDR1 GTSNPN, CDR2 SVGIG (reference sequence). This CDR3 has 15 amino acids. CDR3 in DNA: TGTGCCTGGACAGACCGACTAGCTTCCATGCGGGAGCAGTTCTTC. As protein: CAWTDRLASMREQFF.